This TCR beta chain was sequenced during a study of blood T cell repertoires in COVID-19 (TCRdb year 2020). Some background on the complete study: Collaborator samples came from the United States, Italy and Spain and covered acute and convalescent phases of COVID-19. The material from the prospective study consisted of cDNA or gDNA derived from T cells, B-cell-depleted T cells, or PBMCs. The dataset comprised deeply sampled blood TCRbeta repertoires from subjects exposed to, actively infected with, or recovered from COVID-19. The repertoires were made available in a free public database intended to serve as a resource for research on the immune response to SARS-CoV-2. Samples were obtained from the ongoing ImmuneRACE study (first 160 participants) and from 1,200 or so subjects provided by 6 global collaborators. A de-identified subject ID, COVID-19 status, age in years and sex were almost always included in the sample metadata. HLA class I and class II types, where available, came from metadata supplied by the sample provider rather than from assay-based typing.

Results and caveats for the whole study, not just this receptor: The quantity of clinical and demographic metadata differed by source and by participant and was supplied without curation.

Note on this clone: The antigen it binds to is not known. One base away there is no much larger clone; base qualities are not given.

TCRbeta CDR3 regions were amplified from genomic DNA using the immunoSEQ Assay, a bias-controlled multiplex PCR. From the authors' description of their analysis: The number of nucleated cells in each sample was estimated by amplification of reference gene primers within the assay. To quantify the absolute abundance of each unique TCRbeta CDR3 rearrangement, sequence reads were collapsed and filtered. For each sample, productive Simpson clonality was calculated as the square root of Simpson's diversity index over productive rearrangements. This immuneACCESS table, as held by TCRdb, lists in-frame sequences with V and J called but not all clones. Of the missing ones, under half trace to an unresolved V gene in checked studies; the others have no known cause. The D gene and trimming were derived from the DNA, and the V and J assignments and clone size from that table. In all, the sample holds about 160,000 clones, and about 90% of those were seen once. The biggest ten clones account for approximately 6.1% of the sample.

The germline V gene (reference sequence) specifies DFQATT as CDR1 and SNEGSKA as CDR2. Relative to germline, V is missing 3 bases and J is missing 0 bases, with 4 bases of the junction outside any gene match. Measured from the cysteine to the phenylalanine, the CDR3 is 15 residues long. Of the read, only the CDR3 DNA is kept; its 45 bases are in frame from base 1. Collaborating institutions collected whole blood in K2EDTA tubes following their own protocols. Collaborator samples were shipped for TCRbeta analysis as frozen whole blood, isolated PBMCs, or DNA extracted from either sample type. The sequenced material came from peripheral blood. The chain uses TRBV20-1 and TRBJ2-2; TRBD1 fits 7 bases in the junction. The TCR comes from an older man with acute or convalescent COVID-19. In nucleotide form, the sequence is TGCAGTGCTAGTTACGGGACAGCGAACACCGGGGAGCTGTTTTTT. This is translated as CSASYGTANTGELFF.